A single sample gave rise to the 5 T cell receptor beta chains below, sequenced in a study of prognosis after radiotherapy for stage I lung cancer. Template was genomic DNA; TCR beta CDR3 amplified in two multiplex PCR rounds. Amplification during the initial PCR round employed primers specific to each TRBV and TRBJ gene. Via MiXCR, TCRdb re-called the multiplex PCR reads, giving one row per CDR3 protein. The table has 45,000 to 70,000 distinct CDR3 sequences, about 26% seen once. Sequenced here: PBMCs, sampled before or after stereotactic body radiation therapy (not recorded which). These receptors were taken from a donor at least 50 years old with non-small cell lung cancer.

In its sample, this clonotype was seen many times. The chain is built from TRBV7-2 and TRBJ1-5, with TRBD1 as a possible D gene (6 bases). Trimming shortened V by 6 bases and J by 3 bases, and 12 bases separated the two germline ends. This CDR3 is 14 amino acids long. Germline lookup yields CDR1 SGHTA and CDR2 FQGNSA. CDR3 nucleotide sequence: TGTGCCAGCAGTAGCGGGACACCCAATCAGCCCCAGCATTTT. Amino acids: CASSSGTPNQPQHF.

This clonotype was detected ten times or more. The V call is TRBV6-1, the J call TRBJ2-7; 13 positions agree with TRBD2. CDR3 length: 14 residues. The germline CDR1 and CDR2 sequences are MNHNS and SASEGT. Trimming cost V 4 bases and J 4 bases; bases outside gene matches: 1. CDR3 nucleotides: TGTGCCAGCAGTGGGGGACTAGCGGGGTACGAGCAGTACTTC. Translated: CASSGGLAGYEQYF.

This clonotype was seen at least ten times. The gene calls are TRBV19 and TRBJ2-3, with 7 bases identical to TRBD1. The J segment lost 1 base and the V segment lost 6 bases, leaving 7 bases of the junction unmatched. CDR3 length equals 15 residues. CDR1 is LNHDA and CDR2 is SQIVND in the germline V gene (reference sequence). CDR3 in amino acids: CASRLTGVGTDTQYF. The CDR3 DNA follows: TGTGCCAGTAGGCTCACAGGGGTGGGCACAGATACGCAGTATTTT.

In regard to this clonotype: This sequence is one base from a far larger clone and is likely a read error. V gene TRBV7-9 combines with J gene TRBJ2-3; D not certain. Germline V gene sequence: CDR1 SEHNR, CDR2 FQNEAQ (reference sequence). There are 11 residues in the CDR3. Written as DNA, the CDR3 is TGTGCCAGAAGCTTAGGAGATACGCAGTATTTT. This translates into CARSLGDTQYF.

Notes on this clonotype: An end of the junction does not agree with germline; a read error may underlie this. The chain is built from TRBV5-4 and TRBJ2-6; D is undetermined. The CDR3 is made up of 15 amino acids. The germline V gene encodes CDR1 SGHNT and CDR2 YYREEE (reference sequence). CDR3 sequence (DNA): TGTGCCAGCAGCCTCAGGAGCTCTGAGGCCAACGTCCTGACTTTC. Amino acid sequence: CASSLRSSEANVLTF. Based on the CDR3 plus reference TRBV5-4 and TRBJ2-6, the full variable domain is ETGVTQSPTHLIKTRGQQVTLRCSSQSGHNTVSWYQQALGQGPQFIFQYYREEENGRGNFPPRFSGLQFPNYSSELNVNALELDDSALYLCASSLRSSEANVLTFGAGSRLTVL.